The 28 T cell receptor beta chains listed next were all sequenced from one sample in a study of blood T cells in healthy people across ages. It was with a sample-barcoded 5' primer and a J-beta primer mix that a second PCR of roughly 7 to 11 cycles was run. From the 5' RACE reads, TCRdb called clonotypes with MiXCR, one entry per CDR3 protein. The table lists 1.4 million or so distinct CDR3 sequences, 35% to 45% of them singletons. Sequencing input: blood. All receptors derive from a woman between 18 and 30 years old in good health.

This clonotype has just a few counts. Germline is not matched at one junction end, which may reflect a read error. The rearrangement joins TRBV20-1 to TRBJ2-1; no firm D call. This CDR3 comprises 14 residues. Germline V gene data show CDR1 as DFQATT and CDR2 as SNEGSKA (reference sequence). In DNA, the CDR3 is TGCAGTGCGAGAGACACTTACTCGTACAATGAGCAGTTCTTC. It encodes CSARDTYSYNEQFF.

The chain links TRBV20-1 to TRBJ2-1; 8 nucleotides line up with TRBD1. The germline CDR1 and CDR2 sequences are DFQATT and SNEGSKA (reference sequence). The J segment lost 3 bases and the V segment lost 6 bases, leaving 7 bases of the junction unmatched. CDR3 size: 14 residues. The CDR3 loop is CSAEGQVNYNEQFF. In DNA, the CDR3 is TGCAGTGCCGAGGGACAGGTGAACTACAATGAGCAGTTCTTC.

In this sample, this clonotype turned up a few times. The CDR3: CASSSQTLNEKLFF. The CDR3 DNA follows: TGTGCCAGCAGTTCCCAGACCCTTAATGAAAAACTGTTTTTT. This chain links TRBV6-5 with TRBJ1-4, with D unclear. Germline V gives CDR1 MNHEY, CDR2 SVGAGI. The CDR3 extends over 14 amino acids. The germline V and J ends were trimmed by 4 bases and 4 bases, with 10 bases remaining between them.

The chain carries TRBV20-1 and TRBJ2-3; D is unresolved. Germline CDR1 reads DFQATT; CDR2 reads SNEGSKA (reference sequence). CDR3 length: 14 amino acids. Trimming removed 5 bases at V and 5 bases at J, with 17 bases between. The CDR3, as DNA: TGCAGTGCTTTACGATCCCCTCCAGGAGATACGCAGTATTTT. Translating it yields CSALRSPPGDTQYF.

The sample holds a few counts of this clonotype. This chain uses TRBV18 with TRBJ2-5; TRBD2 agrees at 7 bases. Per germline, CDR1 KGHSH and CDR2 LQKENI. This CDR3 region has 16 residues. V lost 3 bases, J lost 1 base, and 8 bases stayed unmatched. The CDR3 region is CASSPLPSGAQETQYF. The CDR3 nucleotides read TGTGCCAGCTCACCTCTTCCTAGCGGCGCCCAAGAGACCCAGTACTTC.

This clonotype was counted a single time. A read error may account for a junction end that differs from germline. The CDR3 loop reads CASSRIGTATNGKLFF. CDR3 sequence (DNA): TGTGCCAGCAGCCGAATCGGGACAGCAACTAATGGAAAACTGTTTTTT. This chain connects TRBV7-2 to TRBJ1-4; 7 bases are a match to TRBD1. Germline CDR1 reads SGHTA; CDR2 reads FQGNSA. CDR3 length: 16 amino acids.

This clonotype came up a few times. This CDR3 is CSAIRGGQGRGTEAFF. DNA of the CDR3: TGCAGTGCGATACGGGGGGGTCAGGGTAGGGGCACTGAAGCTTTCTTT. V gene TRBV20-1 combines with J gene TRBJ1-1, with a weak D call TRBD1 (5 bases). V lost 6 bases to trimming and J lost 4 bases, with 24 bases between them. CDR1 and CDR2 (germline): DFQATT, SNEGSKA (reference sequence). The CDR3 runs 16 residues.

As DNA, the CDR3 is TGTGCCAGCAGTTTAGCGACAGGGATGGTCGAGCAGTACTTC. Its translation is CASSLATGMVEQYF. The chain links TRBV27 to TRBJ2-5; TRBD1 aligns across 7 bases. The J call is doubtful: the DNA matches TRBJ2-7 better. This CDR3 spans 14 amino acids. Germline CDR1 MNHEY, CDR2 SMNVEV (reference sequence).

The DNA of the CDR3 is TGTGCTAGTGGTTTGGGGCAGCGGGTTAGCACAGATACGCAGTATTTT. Its translation is CASGLGQRVSTDTQYF. The genes are TRBV12-5 and TRBJ2-3, with TRBD2 as a possible D gene (6 bases). Germline loops: CDR1 LGHNT, CDR2 FRNRAP. The CDR3 spans 16 residues. The V gene lost 1 base and the J gene lost 0 bases, with 11 bases spanning the gap.

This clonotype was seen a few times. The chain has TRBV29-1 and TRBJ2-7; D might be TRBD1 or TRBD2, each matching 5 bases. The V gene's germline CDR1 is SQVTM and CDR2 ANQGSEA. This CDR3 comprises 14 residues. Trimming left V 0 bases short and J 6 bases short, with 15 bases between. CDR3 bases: TGCAGCGTTGAAGATGGTATTAATGGGGGCGAGCAGTACTTC. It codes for CSVEDGINGGEQYF.

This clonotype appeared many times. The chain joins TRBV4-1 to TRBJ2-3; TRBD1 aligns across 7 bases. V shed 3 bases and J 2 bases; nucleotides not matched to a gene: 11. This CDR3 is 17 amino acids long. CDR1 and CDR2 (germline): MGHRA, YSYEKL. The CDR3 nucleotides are TGCGCCAGCAGCCACTTACCGGGACAGCTAATCACAGATACGCAGTATTTT. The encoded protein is CASSHLPGQLITDTQYF.

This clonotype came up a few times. CDR3 nucleotides: TGCAGTGCTCAGACTAGCGGGGGAAGTGGTGAGCAGTTCTTC. This translates into CSAQTSGGSGEQFF. V is TRBV20-1 and J is TRBJ2-1; 12 bases map to TRBD2. The CDR3 sequence is 14 residues long. The germline CDR1 and CDR2 sequences are DFQATT and SNEGSKA (reference sequence). V shed 5 bases, J shed 9 bases, and the junction held 8 bases outside the gene matches.

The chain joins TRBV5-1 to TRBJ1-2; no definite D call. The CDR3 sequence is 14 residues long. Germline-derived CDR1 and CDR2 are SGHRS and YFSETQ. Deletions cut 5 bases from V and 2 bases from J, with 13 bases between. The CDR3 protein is CASRLSAGNYGYTF. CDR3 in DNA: TGCGCCAGCAGACTTTCGGCCGGCAACTATGGCTACACCTTC. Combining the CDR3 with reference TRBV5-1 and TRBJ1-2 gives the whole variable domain KAGVTQTPRYLIKTRGQQVTLSCSPISGHRSVSWYQQTPGQGLQFLFEYFSETQRNKGNFPGRFSGRQFSNSRSEMNVSTLELGDSALYLCASRLSAGNYGYTFGSGTRLTVV.

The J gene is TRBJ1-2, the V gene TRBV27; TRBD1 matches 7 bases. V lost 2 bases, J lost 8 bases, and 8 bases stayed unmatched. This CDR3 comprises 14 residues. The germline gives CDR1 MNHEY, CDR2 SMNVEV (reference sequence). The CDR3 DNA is TGTGCCAGCAGTTTACGGAAGGGGGCGAGCGGCTACACCTTC. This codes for CASSLRKGASGYTF.

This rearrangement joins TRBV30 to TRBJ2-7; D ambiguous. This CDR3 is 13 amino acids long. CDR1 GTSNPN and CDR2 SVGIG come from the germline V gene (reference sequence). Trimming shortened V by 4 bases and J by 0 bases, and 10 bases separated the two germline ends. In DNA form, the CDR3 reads TGTGCCTGGACCTCACCGCCCTCCTACGAGCAGTACTTC. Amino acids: CAWTSPPSYEQYF.

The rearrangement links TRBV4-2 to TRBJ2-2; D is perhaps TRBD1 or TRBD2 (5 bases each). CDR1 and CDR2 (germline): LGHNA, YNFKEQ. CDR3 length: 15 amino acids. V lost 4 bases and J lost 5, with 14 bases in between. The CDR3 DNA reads TGTGCCAGCAGCCCCTCTTCTTGGGGGACCGGGGAGCTGTTTTTT. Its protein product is CASSPSSWGTGELFF.

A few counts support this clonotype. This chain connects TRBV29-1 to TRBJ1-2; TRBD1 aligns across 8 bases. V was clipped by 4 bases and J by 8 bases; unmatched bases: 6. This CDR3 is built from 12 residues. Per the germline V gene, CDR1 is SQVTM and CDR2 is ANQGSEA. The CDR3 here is CSVVQGATGYTF. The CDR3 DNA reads TGCAGCGTTGTCCAGGGGGCTACCGGCTACACCTTC.

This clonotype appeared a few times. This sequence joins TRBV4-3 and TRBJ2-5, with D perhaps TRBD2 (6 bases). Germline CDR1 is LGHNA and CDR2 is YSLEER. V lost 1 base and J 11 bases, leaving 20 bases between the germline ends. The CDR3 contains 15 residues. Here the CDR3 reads CASSQVVLAMGEQYF. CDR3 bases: TGCGCCAGCAGCCAAGTGGTACTAGCAATGGGTGAGCAGTACTTC.

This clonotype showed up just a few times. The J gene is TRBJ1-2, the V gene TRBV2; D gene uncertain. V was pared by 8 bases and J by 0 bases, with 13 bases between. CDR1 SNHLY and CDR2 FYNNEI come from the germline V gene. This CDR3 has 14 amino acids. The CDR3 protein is CASYPGPPNYGYTF. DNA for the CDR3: TGTGCCAGCTATCCGGGTCCCCCTAACTATGGCTACACCTTC.

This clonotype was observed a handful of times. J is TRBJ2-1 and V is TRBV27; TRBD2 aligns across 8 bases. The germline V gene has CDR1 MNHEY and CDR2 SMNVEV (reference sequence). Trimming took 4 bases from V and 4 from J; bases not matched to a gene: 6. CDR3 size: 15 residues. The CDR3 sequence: CASSSSLAEYNEQFF. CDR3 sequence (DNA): TGTGCCAGCAGTTCCTCACTAGCGGAATACAATGAGCAGTTCTTC.

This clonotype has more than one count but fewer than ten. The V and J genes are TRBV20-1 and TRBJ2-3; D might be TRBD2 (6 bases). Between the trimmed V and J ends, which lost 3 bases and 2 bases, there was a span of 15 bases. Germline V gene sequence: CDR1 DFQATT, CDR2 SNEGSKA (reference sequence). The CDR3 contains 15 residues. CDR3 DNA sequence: TGCAGTGCTAGGGATGCGGGGTCCCCCACAGATACGCAGTATTTT. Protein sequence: CSARDAGSPTDTQYF.

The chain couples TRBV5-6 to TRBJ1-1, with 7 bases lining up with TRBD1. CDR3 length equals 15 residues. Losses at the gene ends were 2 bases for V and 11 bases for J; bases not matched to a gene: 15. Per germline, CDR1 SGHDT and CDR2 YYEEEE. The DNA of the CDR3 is TGTGCCAGCAGCTTTAGCCCACAGGGGCAGGGGGATGCTTTCTTT. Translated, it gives CASSFSPQGQGDAFF.

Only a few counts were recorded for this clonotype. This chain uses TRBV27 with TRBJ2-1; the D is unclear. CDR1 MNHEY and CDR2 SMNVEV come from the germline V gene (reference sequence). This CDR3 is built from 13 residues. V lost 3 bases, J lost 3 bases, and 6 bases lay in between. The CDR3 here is CASSLYNYNEQFF. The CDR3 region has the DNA TGTGCCAGCAGTTTGTACAACTACAATGAGCAGTTCTTC.

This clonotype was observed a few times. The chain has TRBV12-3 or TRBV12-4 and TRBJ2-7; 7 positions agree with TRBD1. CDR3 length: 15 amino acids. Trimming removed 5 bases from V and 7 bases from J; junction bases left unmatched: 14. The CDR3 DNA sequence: TGTGCCAGCAGTCTTATACAGGGGCCTAATGGTGAGCAGTACTTC. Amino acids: CASSLIQGPNGEQYF.

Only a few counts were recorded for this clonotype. The CDR3 sequence is CASSREGSLGQPQHF. CDR3 DNA sequence: TGTGCCAGCAGCCGAGAAGGTTCATTGGGTCAGCCCCAGCATTTT. V is TRBV7-2 and J is TRBJ1-5; D remains unclear. V lost 5 bases, J lost 6 bases, and 17 bases lay in between. The CDR3 consists of 15 residues. Per the germline V gene, CDR1 is SGHTA and CDR2 is FQGNSA.

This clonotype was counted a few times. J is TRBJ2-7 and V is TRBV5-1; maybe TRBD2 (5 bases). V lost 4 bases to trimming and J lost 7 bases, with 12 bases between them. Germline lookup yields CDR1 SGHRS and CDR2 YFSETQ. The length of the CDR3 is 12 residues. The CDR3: CASSRTPWEQYF. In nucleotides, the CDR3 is TGCGCCAGCAGCAGGACTCCCTGGGAGCAGTACTTC.

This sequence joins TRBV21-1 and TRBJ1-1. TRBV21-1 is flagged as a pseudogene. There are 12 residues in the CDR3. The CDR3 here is CASSKKGAEAFF. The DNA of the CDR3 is TGTGCCAGCAGCAAAAAGGGAGCTGAAGCTTTCTTT.

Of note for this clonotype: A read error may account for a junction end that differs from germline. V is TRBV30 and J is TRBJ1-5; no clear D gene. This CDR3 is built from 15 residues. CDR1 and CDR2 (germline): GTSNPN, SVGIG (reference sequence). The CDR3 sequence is CAWSVPGYSNQPRHF. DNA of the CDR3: TGTGCCTGGAGTGTACCGGGTTATAGCAATCAGCCCCGGCATTTT.